This entry lists 19 T cell receptor beta chains sequenced from one sample in a study of identical twins. TCRdb independently ran MiXCR on the 5' RACE reads; one entry per CDR3 protein. Of 1.5 million to 2 million distinct CDR3 sequences detected, around 33% appear once; the ten largest clones hold approximately 0.29%. The sequencing input was cord blood. The receptor source for this set is a newborn girl in good health.

This clonotype was observed at least ten times. This chain uses TRBV10-3 with TRBJ1-2; D not resolved. The ends were cut back, 4 bases at V and 12 bases at J, with 18 bases in the middle. The germline gives CDR1 ENHRY, CDR2 SYGVKD. This CDR3 is built from 13 residues. The CDR3 protein is CAISGVGRSANTF. CDR3 bases: TGTGCCATCAGTGGAGTCGGACGCTCTGCGAACACCTTC.

The CDR3, as DNA: TGTGCCAGCAGCTTAACGGACAGGGCGCCCTACGAGCAGTACTTC. Translated: CASSLTDRAPYEQYF. This chain joins TRBV11-2 and TRBJ2-7, with 8 bases matching TRBD1. The CDR3 totals 15 residues. From germline, CDR1 is SGHAT and CDR2 FQNNGV. After removal of 2 bases from V and 2 bases from J, the junction contained 5 bases not matched to a gene.

The chain employs TRBV21-1 and TRBJ2-5; TRBD2, as called in the table, went unchecked against the DNA. TRBV21-1 is assigned pseudogene status. This CDR3 has 15 residues. Here the CDR3 reads CASRRTSAQQETQYF. CDR3 nucleotides: TGTGCCAGCAGACGTACTAGCGCCCAACAAGAGACCCAGTACTTC.

About this clonotype: One end of the junction is discordant with germline, which a read error may explain. The chain couples TRBV10-3 to TRBJ2-3; D is perhaps TRBD1 or TRBD2 (6 bases each). Germline V gives CDR1 ENHRY, CDR2 SYGVKD. The CDR3 extends over 13 amino acids. The CDR3, as DNA: TGTACCATCGGGGGCAGGGGAGCAGATACGCAGTATTTT. It translates to CTIGGRGADTQYF.

This chain links TRBV20-1 with TRBJ1-1; TRBD1 matches 9 bases. Germline CDR1 is DFQATT and CDR2 is SNEGSKA (reference sequence). Losses at the gene ends were 3 bases for V and 4 bases for J; bases not matched to a gene: 9. This CDR3 region has 15 residues. The CDR3 DNA follows: TGCAGTGCTAGCCCACAGGGGGCAGGCGGCACTGAAGCTTTCTTT. It codes for CSASPQGAGGTEAFF.

The rearrangement joins TRBV5-1 to TRBJ2-3; 8 bases map to TRBD2. This CDR3 contains 14 residues. Germline-derived CDR1 and CDR2 are SGHRS and YFSETQ. Unmatched junction bases numbered 8, after V lost 4 bases and J lost 7 bases. In DNA, the CDR3 is TGCGCCAGCAGCCTCCGGGAGGGAGATTATACGCAGTATTTT. Protein sequence: CASSLREGDYTQYF.

This chain joins TRBV24-1 and TRBJ1-5; perhaps TRBD1 as D (6 bases). CDR3 length equals 12 residues. V was trimmed by 4 bases and J by 7 bases, leaving 7 bases between them. The germline V gene encodes CDR1 KGHDR and CDR2 SFDVKD. The CDR3 region is CATSEQGQPQHF. The CDR3 DNA sequence: TGTGCCACCAGTGAACAGGGACAGCCCCAGCATTTT.

The sample holds one count of this clonotype. V and J are TRBV14 and TRBJ1-4, with 8 bases identical to TRBD1. The CDR3 consists of 17 residues. Germline-derived CDR1 and CDR2 are SGHDN and FVKESK. V gave up 0 bases and J gave up 4 bases; unmatched junction bases: 7. CDR3 DNA: TGTGCCAGCAGCCAAGAGGTCCAGGGGGCCTTTAATGAAAAACTGTTTTTT. It yields the protein CASSQEVQGAFNEKLFF.

Only a few counts were recorded for this clonotype. The chain joins TRBV5-1 to TRBJ2-7; D is unclear. The CDR3 extends over 15 amino acids. V lost 0 bases, J lost 1 base, and 11 bases lay in between. Germline V CDR1 and CDR2: SGHRS, YFSETQ. CDR3 protein: CASSLESHRSYEQYF. The CDR3 nucleotides are TGCGCCAGCAGCTTGGAGTCCCATAGGTCCTACGAGCAGTACTTC.

This clonotype was detected a few times. DNA of the CDR3: TGCAGTGCTAGACAGGGACCTAAAGATACGCAGTATTTT. It translates to CSARQGPKDTQYF. This chain joins TRBV20-1 and TRBJ2-3, with D possibly called TRBD1 or TRBD2 (5 bases each). Per germline, CDR1 DFQATT and CDR2 SNEGSKA (reference sequence). The CDR3 sequence is 13 residues long. Trimming left V 2 bases short and J 5 bases short, with 11 bases between.

This clonotype was picked up a small number of times. The genes are TRBV11-1 and TRBJ2-5, with D possibly matching TRBD2 (5 bases). Trimming pared 2 bases from V and 11 bases from J, leaving 15 bases between. This CDR3 spans 13 amino acids. Germline lookup yields CDR1 SGHAT and CDR2 FQDESV (reference sequence). Here the CDR3 reads CASSLRTHNEQYF. CDR3 nucleotide sequence: TGTGCCAGCAGCTTAAGGACTCACAATGAGCAGTACTTC.

The genes are TRBV19 and TRBJ2-3; D ambiguous. The germline gives CDR1 LNHDA, CDR2 SQIVND (reference sequence). The V and J ends lost 8 bases and 5 bases respectively, with 8 bases between them. CDR3 length: 11 amino acids. The CDR3: CASRQVDTQYF. CDR3 in DNA: TGTGCCAGTCGTCAGGTAGATACGCAGTATTTT.

The chain carries TRBV20-1 and TRBJ2-1, with D maybe TRBD2 (5 bases). This CDR3 has 14 residues. V lost 3 bases to trimming and J lost 13 bases, with 22 bases between them. Germline V gene sequence: CDR1 DFQATT, CDR2 SNEGSKA (reference sequence). The CDR3 reads CSARIPGSQETQFF. The CDR3 DNA reads TGCAGTGCTAGGATTCCGGGGAGCCAAGAGACCCAGTTCTTC.

V usage is TRBV9 and J usage is TRBJ2-2; 14 nucleotides match TRBD2. The CDR3 consists of 17 residues. The germline V gene has CDR1 SGDLS and CDR2 YYNGEE. With 4 bases clipped from V and 4 bases from J, the junction kept 6 bases outside the gene matches. This chain's CDR3 is CASSPPGLAGATGELFF. Here the CDR3 DNA reads TGTGCCAGCAGCCCACCGGGACTAGCGGGAGCCACCGGGGAGCTGTTTTTT.

This clonotype was seen only a few times. The V and J genes are TRBV20-1 and TRBJ2-6, with a weak D call TRBD1 (5 bases). CDR1 and CDR2 (germline): DFQATT, SNEGSKA (reference sequence). This CDR3 has 14 residues. Trimming took 0 bases from V and 5 from J, leaving 8 bases between them. For the CDR3, the DNA is TGCAGTGCTAGAGACCCGGACAGGGCCAACGTCCTGACTTTC. The encoded protein is CSARDPDRANVLTF.

There are a few counts of this clonotype. The CDR3: CASSRPDRANYGYTF. As DNA, the CDR3 is TGTGCCAGCAGCCGCCCGGACAGGGCGAACTATGGCTACACCTTC. The rearrangement joins TRBV2 to TRBJ1-2, with 8 bases matching TRBD1. Germline V gene data show CDR1 as SNHLY and CDR2 as FYNNEI. The CDR3 has 15 residues. After removal of 6 bases from V and 2 bases from J, the junction contained 8 bases not matched to a gene.

The chain carries TRBV12-3 or TRBV12-4 and TRBJ2-5; the match to TRBD2 covers 7 bases. The end of the DNA fits TRBJ2-1 better, so the J call may be wrong. The CDR3 has 16 residues. CDR3 loop: CASSLTGLGTHDEQFF. As DNA, the CDR3 is TGTGCCAGCAGTTTAACAGGACTAGGGACTCACGATGAGCAGTTCTTC.

The chain uses TRBV6-5 and TRBJ2-7, with D unresolved. The V end lost 2 bases, the J end lost 4 bases, and 9 bases lay between the germline ends. Germline V gene sequence: CDR1 MNHEY, CDR2 SVGAGI. This CDR3 is built from 13 residues. Here the CDR3 reads CASSYGILYEQYF. CDR3 bases: TGTGCCAGCAGTTACGGGATATTATACGAGCAGTACTTC.

This clonotype was recorded once. The chain carries TRBV4-1 and TRBJ1-4; no definite D call. V lost 0 bases and J lost 8, with 28 bases in between. The CDR3 runs to 20 residues. Germline assignment: CDR1 MGHRA and CDR2 YSYEKL. CDR3 in DNA: TGCGCCAGCAGCCAAGATCAGATGGTGGACGGGCGAATGGAGGAGGAAAAACTGTTTTTT. Encoded protein: CASSQDQMVDGRMEEEKLFF.